These T cell receptor beta chains were read from a single sample in a study of spatial heterogeneity in lung cancer. TCRdb ran MiXCR on the 5' RACE reads and lists one entry per CDR3 protein. The sample records fewer than 50,000 distinct CDR3 sequences, roughly a tenth being singletons. The source was PBMCs, collected at follow-up. Receptors were obtained from a female donor with early-stage non-small cell lung cancer. CDR3s include the opening cysteine and the closing phenylalanine or tryptophan. Fields, in order: V gene, J gene, CDR3 length, clone size, D gene, CDR3 protein, CDR3 DNA. A D gene is named only where the DNA matches it firmly. A clone size is listed for some rows: how often the clone was seen (once, few, many), or a class if it is expanded.

>TRBV15|TRBJ2-3|18|few|TRBD2
CATSIHPTSGGQGDTQYF
TGTGCCACCAGCATCCATCCGACTAGCGGGGGCCAGGGAGATACGCAGTATTTT
>TRBV6-2/TRBV6-3|TRBJ2-1|13|-|-
CASSYSPGNEQFF
TGTGCCAGCAGTTACTCTCCGGGGAATGAGCAGTTCTTC
>TRBV7-9|TRBJ2-4|15|medium-sized|-
CASTSDRLAKNIQYF
TGTGCCAGCACCTCTGACAGACTAGCCAAAAACATTCAGTACTTC
>TRBV5-1|TRBJ2-2|13|-|-
CASSFDLGGELFF
TGCGCCAGCAGCTTCGACCTGGGCGGGGAGCTGTTTTTT
>TRBV12-3/TRBV12-4|TRBJ1-2|14|many|-
CASSPRRGVGGYTF
TGTGCCAGCAGCCCCCGGAGGGGGGTAGGCGGCTACACCTTC
>TRBV29-1|TRBJ2-1|16|many|-
CSVAPGGGLTYNEQFF
TGCAGCGTTGCCCCAGGTGGGGGCCTCACCTACAATGAGCAGTTCTTC
>TRBV24-1|TRBJ2-2|13|-|TRBD1
CATSGTGSGELFF
TGTGCCACCAGTGGGACAGGGTCCGGGGAGCTGTTTTTT
>TRBV2|TRBJ2-1|14|-|-
CASISVNSYNEQFF
TGTGCCAGCATTTCAGTTAACTCCTACAATGAGCAGTTCTTC
>TRBV29-1|TRBJ1-1|15|-|-
CSVEDQGTMNTEAFF
TGCAGCGTTGAAGATCAAGGCACCATGAACACTGAAGCTTTCTTT
>TRBV2|TRBJ2-1|16|-|TRBD2
CASRELAGGSGNEQFF
TGTGCCAGCAGGGAATTAGCGGGGGGGTCTGGCAATGAGCAGTTCTTC
>TRBV28|TRBJ2-2|15|many|TRBD1
CASSSNRGVTGELFF
TGTGCCAGCAGTAGCAACAGGGGGGTCACCGGGGAGCTGTTTTTT
>TRBV9|TRBJ2-3|15|-|-
CASTSSQFNTDTQYF
TGTGCCAGCACCTCCTCCCAGTTCAATACAGATACGCAGTATTTT
>TRBV11-2|TRBJ2-1|16|few|TRBD1
CASKKLRGRTGNEQFF
TGTGCCAGCAAGAAGCTCAGGGGGCGTACGGGCAATGAGCAGTTCTTC
>TRBV4-2|TRBJ1-4|13|many|-
CASSQDLHEKLFF
TGTGCCAGCAGCCAAGATCTCCATGAAAAACTGTTTTTT
>TRBV6-6|TRBJ1-6|16|many|-
CAGRRGTSSYNSPLHF
TGTGCCGGCAGACGGGGGACGAGCTCCTATAATTCACCCCTCCACTTT
>TRBV4-3|TRBJ2-1|17|-|TRBD2
CASSQELAGGPNNEQFF
TGCGCCAGCAGCCAGGAACTAGCGGGGGGGCCAAACAATGAGCAGTTCTTC
>TRBV7-9|TRBJ2-3|15|many|TRBD2
CASRQSGISTDTQYF
TGTGCCAGCAGGCAGAGCGGGATTAGCACAGATACGCAGTATTTT
>TRBV4-2|TRBJ2-7|14|-|-
CASSQGTGTYEQYF
TGTGCCAGCAGCCAAGGTACAGGGACCTACGAGCAGTACTTC
>TRBV7-2|TRBJ2-7|16|medium-sized|TRBD1
CASSSTAGQGENEQYF
TGTGCCAGCAGCTCGACCGCTGGGCAGGGGGAGAACGAGCAGTACTTC
>TRBV7-8|TRBJ2-3|14|many|-
CASSLGPTGLTQYF
TGTGCCAGCAGCTTAGGCCCCACAGGCCTTACGCAGTATTTT
>TRBV19|TRBJ1-2|12|-|-
CATSSYGAGYTF
TGTGCCACCTCGTCTTATGGGGCTGGCTACACCTTC
>TRBV11-2|TRBJ1-1|16|-|-
CASSQFRDQGNTEAFF
TGTGCCAGCAGCCAATTTAGGGACCAGGGGAACACTGAAGCTTTCTTT
>TRBV5-1|TRBJ2-7|16|-|TRBD1
CASSARQGLSSYEQYF
TGCGCCAGCAGCGCCAGACAGGGGCTCTCCTCCTACGAGCAGTACTTC
>TRBV7-9|TRBJ2-4|15|many|-
CASSLPRRFGNIQYF
TGTGCCAGCAGCTTACCCAGGCGGTTTGGAAACATTCAGTACTTC
>TRBV7-7|TRBJ2-1|13|few|-
CASSPDVGDEQFF
TGTGCCAGCAGCCCCGATGTCGGGGATGAGCAGTTCTTC
>TRBV10-3|TRBJ2-5|14|-|TRBD2
CACREGRLQETQYF
TGTGCCTGCCGGGAGGGGAGGTTACAAGAGACCCAGTACTTC
>TRBV7-6|TRBJ2-5|15|-|TRBD1
CASSLGTGGVETQYF
TGTGCCAGCAGCCTAGGGACAGGGGGAGTGGAGACCCAGTACTTC
>TRBV20-1|TRBJ2-6|15|few|-
CSANSPLSGANVLTF
TGCAGTGCTAACTCCCCCCTCTCTGGGGCCAACGTCCTGACTTTC
>TRBV7-9|TRBJ2-3|16|many|-
CASSSGHAGLTDTQYF
TGTGCCAGCAGCTCCGGCCATGCAGGGCTCACAGATACGCAGTATTTT
>TRBV5-1|TRBJ2-3|12|few|-
CASRLREDTQYF
TGCGCCAGCAGACTTCGCGAAGATACGCAGTATTTT
>TRBV12-3/TRBV12-4|TRBJ2-7|13|many|-
CASSFAPGVEQYF
TGTGCCAGCAGTTTCGCCCCGGGGGTCGAGCAGTACTTC
>TRBV2|TRBJ1-2|12|many|TRBD1
CASTGTGDGYTF
TGTGCCAGCACCGGGACAGGGGATGGCTACACCTTC
>TRBV5-1|TRBJ2-7|14|-|-
CASSPGGRSYEQYF
TGCGCCAGCAGCCCGGGGGGCCGGTCCTACGAGCAGTACTTC
>TRBV7-6|TRBJ2-3|14|-|-
CASSLLLSTDTQYF
TGTGCCAGCAGCTTACTCCTGAGCACAGATACGCAGTATTTT
>TRBV3-1|TRBJ2-1|16|many|TRBD2
CASSSIGRGSYNEQFF
TGTGCCAGCAGTTCCATCGGGAGGGGCTCCTACAATGAGCAGTTCTTC
>TRBV28|TRBJ2-3|16|-|TRBD2
CASSGSSGGDTDTQYF
TGTGCCAGCAGTGGGTCTAGCGGGGGTGACACAGATACGCAGTATTTT
>TRBV11-2|TRBJ2-3|17|few|-
CASSHGTLSSSTDTQYF
TGTGCCAGCAGCCACGGGACACTCAGTTCTAGCACAGATACGCAGTATTTT
>TRBV18|TRBJ2-7|16|-|-
CASSREVRGGSYEQYF
TGTGCCAGCTCACGCGAGGTCAGGGGGGGCTCCTACGAGCAGTACTTC
>TRBV29-1|TRBJ2-2|12|medium-sized|-
CSAVGPTGELFF
TGCAGCGCCGTGGGCCCCACCGGGGAGCTGTTTTTT
>TRBV6-2/TRBV6-3|TRBJ2-1|15|many|TRBD1
CASRRTGGSYNEQFF
TGTGCCAGCAGGAGGACAGGGGGCAGCTACAATGAGCAGTTCTTC
>TRBV6-1|TRBJ1-5|15|-|-
CASSEMWGSNQPQHF
TGTGCCAGCAGTGAAATGTGGGGGAGCAATCAGCCCCAGCATTTT